Listed here are 22 T cell receptor beta chains from one sample, sequenced in a study of T cells after somatic rescue of genetic block. Profiling relied on immunoSEQ multiplex PCR, and the TCRdb table lists in-frame clones only, not all of them. Of 85,000 to 90,000 clones in the sample, around 90% were seen once. Sequencing was done on a sample of peripheral blood mononuclear cells (PBMCs). The source is a woman aged 18 to 35.

This clone was seen more than once but under ten times. This chain joins TRBV2 and TRBJ1-1; no clear D. V was cut by 2 bases and J by 10 bases, with 8 bases left in between. The V gene's germline CDR1 is SNHLY and CDR2 FYNNEI. The CDR3 has 11 residues. The CDR3 nucleotides read TGTGCCAGCAGTGAACAGGTTTCAGCTTTCTTT. This gives the protein CASSEQVSAFF.

J is TRBJ1-1 and V is TRBV7-6; no definite D call. This CDR3 region has 12 residues. CDR1 and CDR2 from the germline V gene are SGHVS and FNYEAQ. V lost 5 bases and J lost 11, with 15 bases in between. In DNA form, the CDR3 reads TGTGCCAGCAGCCTCCCAAGGTCCACGGCTTTCTTT. It is translated as CASSLPRSTAFF.

This chain uses TRBV7-9 with TRBJ1-1, with TRBD1 matching 10 bases. The germline gives CDR1 SEHNR, CDR2 FQNEAQ (reference sequence). The CDR3 has 14 amino acids. V trimming: 6 bases; J trimming: 5 bases; junction bases outside the gene matches: 6. CDR3 bases: TGTGCCAGCAGTTCGACAGGGGGCCTGACTGAAGCTTTCTTT. This codes for CASSSTGGLTEAFF.

This chain links TRBV5-1 with TRBJ1-5; D perhaps matches TRBD1 (5 bases). Germline values: CDR1 SGHRS, CDR2 YFSETQ. CDR3 length equals 15 residues. Trimming stripped 4 bases from V and 4 bases from J, with 15 bases between. The CDR3 coding sequence is TGCGCCAGCAGCCCGGGGGGACGGGGGAATCAGCCCCAGCATTTT. The encoded protein is CASSPGGRGNQPQHF.

The V gene is TRBV7-2, the J gene TRBJ2-1, with TRBD2 matching 8 bases. V lost 7 bases and J lost 4; bases outside the gene matches: 9. The CDR3 extends over 15 amino acids. Germline V gene lookup returns CDR1 SGHTA and CDR2 FQGNSA. The CDR3 DNA is TGTGCCAGCACCCAAAGGGGCGGGAGGTACAATGAGCAGTTCTTC. It specifies CASTQRGGRYNEQFF. The full variable domain, rest sourced from reference TRBV7-2 and TRBJ2-1, is GAGVSQSPSNKVTEKGKDVELRCDPISGHTALYWYRQSLGQGLEFLIYFQGNSAPDKSGLPSDRFSAERTGGSVSTLTIQRTQQEDSAVYLCASTQRGGRYNEQFFGPGTRLTVL.

The gene calls are TRBV28 and TRBJ2-7; 8 bases align to TRBD2. V shed 6 bases and J 7 bases; nucleotides not matched to a gene: 11. The CDR3 length is 14 residues. Looked up from germline, CDR1 is MDHEN and CDR2 is SYDVKM. The CDR3 DNA sequence: TGTGCCAGCAGCCAAACGGGAGGGCCGGGTGAGCAGTACTTC. Its protein is CASSQTGGPGEQYF.

The V gene is TRBV7-2, the J gene TRBJ1-5, with D hard to call. This CDR3 spans 15 amino acids. Trimming took off 3 bases at V and 0 bases at J, with 9 bases between the two ends. CDR1 is SGHTA, CDR2 FQGNSA, per germline. CDR3 sequence: CASSFVLSSNQPQHF. The CDR3 nucleotides are TGTGCCAGCAGCTTTGTCTTGAGTAGCAATCAGCCCCAGCATTTT.

V is TRBV28 and J is TRBJ1-2; D is uncertain. V was trimmed by 7 bases and J by 7 bases, leaving 13 bases between them. The CDR3 contains 12 residues. Germline-derived CDR1 and CDR2 are MDHEN and SYDVKM. CDR3 sequence: CASTREESGYTF. The CDR3 DNA reads TGTGCCAGCACTCGGGAGGAAAGTGGCTACACCTTC.

The chain carries TRBV28 and TRBJ1-3; no clear D gene. V was trimmed by 5 bases and J by 0 bases, leaving 11 bases between them. The CDR3 consists of 15 residues. Per germline, CDR1 MDHEN and CDR2 SYDVKM. In nucleotides, the CDR3 is TGTGCCAGCAGTCCCCTCGGGGTCTCTGGAAACACCATATATTTT. Its translation: CASSPLGVSGNTIYF.

V and J are TRBV19 and TRBJ2-1; tentatively, D is TRBD1 (5 bases). Trimming shortened V by 5 bases and J by 8 bases, and 22 bases separated the two germline ends. Germline CDR1 is LNHDA and CDR2 is SQIVND (reference sequence). The CDR3 contains 16 residues. The CDR3 DNA is TGTGCCAGTAGTCCCTCTAGTACGTGGTGGGGCGATGAGCAGTTCTTC. Translating gives CASSPSSTWWGDEQFF.

The CDR3 loop reads CASSPSPGQSETQYF. DNA for the CDR3: TGTGCCAGCAGCCCCAGTCCCGGGCAATCGGAGACCCAGTACTTC. The V call is TRBV9, the J call TRBJ2-5; D not resolved. Germline assignment: CDR1 SGDLS and CDR2 YYNGEE. This CDR3 spans 15 amino acids. V lost 4 bases to trimming and J lost 5 bases, with 18 bases between them.

The V call is TRBV4-3, the J call TRBJ1-5; D is unclear. Trimming shortened V by 0 bases and J by 0 bases, and 9 bases separated the two germline ends. Per the germline V gene, CDR1 is LGHNA and CDR2 is YSLEER. The CDR3 loop spans 16 amino acids. CDR3 DNA sequence: TGCGCCAGCAGCCAAGAGGTGACCTATAGCAATCAGCCCCAGCATTTT. Protein sequence: CASSQEVTYSNQPQHF.

V gene TRBV11-3 combines with J gene TRBJ2-7, with D possibly called TRBD1 or TRBD2 (5 bases each). Looked up from germline, CDR1 is SGHNT and CDR2 is YENEEA. Between the trimmed V and J ends, which lost 5 bases and 2 bases, there was a span of 19 bases. The CDR3 consists of 16 residues. CDR3 sequence: CASSPVAGTVPYEQYF. The CDR3 DNA sequence: TGTGCCAGCAGCCCAGTAGCCGGGACCGTCCCCTACGAGCAGTACTTC.

This clone was seen only once. The V gene is TRBV19, the J gene TRBJ2-1; 7 nucleotides match TRBD2. V lost 6 bases, J lost 0 bases, and 5 bases stayed unmatched. The germline gives CDR1 LNHDA, CDR2 SQIVND (reference sequence). The CDR3 is 15 amino acids. The CDR3 nucleotides read TGTGCCAGTAGGACTAGCCTGAGCTCCTACAATGAGCAGTTCTTC. The encoded protein is CASRTSLSSYNEQFF.

This clone was found a few times. The chain carries TRBV27 and TRBJ1-4, with 10 nucleotides matching TRBD1. This CDR3 is 15 amino acids long. The junction had 7 bases not matched to a gene; V was cut back by 6 bases and J by 6 bases. CDR1 is MNHEY, CDR2 SMNVEV, per germline (reference sequence). For the CDR3, the DNA is TGTGCCAGCAGCCGGGGGGGACAGGGGTATGAAAAACTGTTTTTT. This gives the protein CASSRGGQGYEKLFF.

The chain recombines TRBV6-1 with TRBJ2-1, with 14 nucleotides matching TRBD2. The CDR3 has 16 amino acids. With V trimmed by 3 bases and J by 6 bases, 4 bases remained unmatched. Germline V gives CDR1 MNHNS, CDR2 SASEGT. The CDR3 reads CASSDGLAGGPNEQFF. Here the CDR3 DNA reads TGTGCCAGCAGTGACGGACTAGCGGGAGGCCCCAATGAGCAGTTCTTC.

The chain is built from TRBV7-2 and TRBJ2-1, with unresolved D. CDR3 length equals 13 residues. Trimming took off 1 base at V and 8 bases at J, with 9 bases between the two ends. The germline V gene encodes CDR1 SGHTA and CDR2 FQGNSA. As DNA, the CDR3 is TGTGCCAGCAGCTTAGAATATACGGATGAGCAGTTCTTC. This encodes CASSLEYTDEQFF.

This chain links TRBV4-2 with TRBJ2-7; 8 bases are a match to TRBD2. V shed 2 bases, J shed 0 bases, and the junction held 3 bases outside the gene matches. The CDR3 totals 15 residues. Germline V lookup: CDR1 LGHNA, CDR2 YNFKEQ. The CDR3 DNA follows: TGTGCCAGCAGCCAAACTAGCGGTTCCTCCTACGAGCAGTACTTC. This translates into CASSQTSGSSYEQYF.

The chain recombines TRBV6-5 with TRBJ2-1, with D perhaps TRBD2 (7 bases). V gave up 2 bases and J gave up 8 bases, with 19 bases separating them. The germline CDR1 and CDR2 sequences are MNHEY and SVGAGI. This CDR3 is built from 16 residues. CDR3 amino acids: CASSYGGLAVKDEQFF. For the CDR3, the DNA is TGTGCCAGCAGTTACGGGGGGCTAGCGGTTAAGGATGAGCAGTTCTTC.

This clone was detected only once. V is TRBV28 and J is TRBJ2-1, with a weak D call TRBD2 (6 bases). CDR1 and CDR2 (germline): MDHEN, SYDVKM. The V end lost 7 bases, the J end lost 10 bases, and 17 bases lay between the germline ends. CDR3 length equals 13 residues. The CDR3 spells CASNPERAGEQFF. The CDR3 nucleotides read TGTGCCAGCAACCCCGAGCGGGCAGGAGAGCAGTTCTTC.

The chain combines TRBV2 with TRBJ2-1; no firm D call. The germline V gene encodes CDR1 SNHLY and CDR2 FYNNEI. Trimming took 3 bases from V and 6 from J, leaving 6 bases between them. The CDR3 contains 12 residues. This CDR3 is CASSDASNEQFF. The CDR3 nucleotides read TGTGCCAGCAGTGACGCTTCCAATGAGCAGTTCTTC.

The CDR3 spells CASSLRAGRWDNEQFF. CDR3 in DNA: TGCGCCAGCAGCTTGAGGGCAGGGCGATGGGACAATGAGCAGTTCTTC. The rearrangement joins TRBV5-1 to TRBJ2-1, with a weak D call TRBD1 (5 bases). This CDR3 has 16 residues. Germline loops: CDR1 SGHRS, CDR2 YFSETQ. The V gene lost 1 base and the J gene lost 5 bases, with 16 bases spanning the gap.